This TCR beta chain stems from a study of blood T cell repertoires in COVID-19. TCRdb keeps only in-frame clones here, not all; method: immunoSEQ multiplex PCR. The table records 200,000 to 300,000 clones, over 90% of them present only once. V was cut by 1 base and J by 1 base, with 4 bases left in between. The germline V gene has CDR1 SGHNT and CDR2 YENEEA. This CDR3 contains 13 residues. The sequence was obtained from a man aged 25 to 40 with COVID-19, enrolled during active disease. The genes are TRBV11-3 and TRBJ1-1; D is unclear. Sequenced sample: peripheral blood. CDR3 sequence: CASSLAQNTEAFF. The CDR3 region has the DNA TGTGCCAGCAGCTTAGCCCAGAACACTGAAGCTTTCTTT.